This TCR beta chain was observed in a study of T cells in tumors and immune-related adverse events (dated by TCRdb to the early 2020s). Explained via the paper, the treatment or condition label denotes: nivolumab (PD-1 blockade) given before sampling. The DNeasy Blood and Tissue Kit was used to extract DNA from formalin-fixed paraffin-embedded specimens. Using the immunoSEQ assay, the TCR beta locus was amplified and sequenced, producing bulk TCR Vbeta CDR3 data. The authors' pipeline ran thus. Non-productive CDR3s, sequences shorter than 7 amino acids, and those not starting with C or ending with F/W were excluded. Analysis was restricted to specimens with at least 1000 reads, and each clonotype was defined at the amino acid level. Clonality was calculated as 1 minus Pielou's evenness. Library sizes were equalized by abundance-weighted random subsampling with replacement, which was repeated 100 times so that 95% confidence intervals could be reported. Repertoire overlap was quantified using the Morisita overlap index, and the top 40 clones per specimen were examined for overlap with the irAE. TCRdb re-hosts the immuneACCESS table, in-frame sequences only. Its copies lack some clones; in the studies checked, an unresolved V gene accounts for under half of them, and the cause for the rest is not known. From that table come the V and J calls and clone size; the DNA was used to work out D and trimming. The sample table holds about 22,000 clones, of which just over 90% were seen once. Roughly 1.3% of the sample is taken by the ten largest.

The CDR3 covers 12 residues, taking in both the cysteine and the phenylalanine. The entry retains the CDR3 DNA only, 36 bases that are in frame from base 1. Trimming takes 5 bases from V and 3 bases from J, and the germline ends sit 4 bases apart. CDR1 and CDR2, per the germline V gene, are SGHNT and YENEEA. This clone has only one observation. Its antigen is unknown. Base qualities are missing; no much larger clone stands one base away. The chain uses TRBV11-3 and TRBJ2-2; there is no confident call for the D gene. The sample here was lymph node tissue, taken from a patient treated with anti-PD-1 therapy. This TCR came from a female donor with metastatic renal cell carcinoma. The DNA reads as follows: TGTGCCAGCAGCACTCACACCGGGGAGCTGTTTTTT. The resulting protein is CASSTHTGELFF. When the CDR3 is completed using the reference TRBV11-3 and TRBJ2-2 genes on either side, the full variable domain is EAGVVQSPRYKIIEKKQPVAFWCNPISGHNTLYWYLQNLGQGPELLIRYENEEAVDDSQLPKDRFSAERLKGVDSTLKIQPAELGDSAVYLCASSTHTGELFFGEGSRLTVL.